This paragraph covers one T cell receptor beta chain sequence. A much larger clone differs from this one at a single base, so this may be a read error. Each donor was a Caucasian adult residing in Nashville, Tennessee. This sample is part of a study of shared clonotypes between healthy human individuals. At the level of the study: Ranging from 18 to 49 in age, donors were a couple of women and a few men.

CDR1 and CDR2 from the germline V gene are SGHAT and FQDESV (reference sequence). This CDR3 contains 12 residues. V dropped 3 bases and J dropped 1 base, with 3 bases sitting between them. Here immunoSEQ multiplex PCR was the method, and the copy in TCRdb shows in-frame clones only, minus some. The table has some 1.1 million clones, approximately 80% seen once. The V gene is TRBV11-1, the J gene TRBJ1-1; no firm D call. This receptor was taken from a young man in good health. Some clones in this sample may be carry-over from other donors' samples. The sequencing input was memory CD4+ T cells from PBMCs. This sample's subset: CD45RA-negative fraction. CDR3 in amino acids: CASSFGNTEAFF. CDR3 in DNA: TGTGCCAGCAGCTTTGGGAACACTGAAGCTTTCTTT. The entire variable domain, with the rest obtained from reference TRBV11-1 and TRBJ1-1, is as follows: EAEVAQSPRYKITEKSQAVAFWCDPISGHATLYWYRQILGQGPELLVQFQDESVVDDSQLPKDRFSAERLKGVDSTLKIQPAELGDSAMYLCASSFGNTEAFFGQGTRLTVV.